This T cell receptor beta chain was identified in a study of post-analysis software for immune sequencing data (dated by TCRdb to 2015 to 2017). Study-wide context: Disease courses on record covered relapsing-remitting, secondary progressive and progressive-relapsing multiple sclerosis, though some patients had no subtype annotation. A subset of samples was prepared in parallel using single-end sample barcoding, then pooled and co-amplified after Illumina adapter ligation. Patient repertoires were compared against about a dozen previously published healthy control repertoires from donors aged 6 to 25 years. The paper as a whole reports these results and caveats: Significantly higher frequencies in patients than in controls were found for roughly 5 TRBV segments, including TRBV5-6, TRBV5-1 and TRBV20-1. When samples were clustered directly using the F measure, samples prepared in the same batch co-clustered strongly, which prompted a batch-effect correction. Compared with controls, multiple sclerosis patients had significantly lower normalized Chao1 diversity, a finding suggesting substantial peripheral T-cell clonal expansion. The multiple sclerosis patient group was slightly younger than the control group.

To prepare the library, PCR was applied. The run used an Illumina HiSeq 2500. To reduce PCR and sequencing biases, unique molecular identifiers were built into the TCR beta cDNA libraries. Approximately 500,000 cDNA molecules were obtained per 1 to 10 million input T cells, so each molecule approximated one T cell. Patient libraries were prepared and sequenced with the same protocol used for the earlier healthy control dataset. Within a given batch, samples were prepared together, multiplexed and sequenced on the same HiSeq lane. The authors' analysis ran thus. MIGEC was used to process the raw barcoded reads, and molecular identifier groups with only a single read were discarded before consensus assembly and CDR3 extraction. Clonotype tables were post-analysed with VDJtools, normalizing diversity by down-sampling all datasets to the smallest sample size. Repertoire overlap clustering matched CDR3 amino acid but not nucleotide sequences to correct batch-related cross-sample contamination. TCRdb reanalyzed the raw reads on its own, using fastp at Q25 for trimming and MiXCR for clone calling, and kept in-frame beta chains. Here each entry gathers all rows of one CDR3 protein and keeps the most common genes and DNA. These V and J calls originate from TCRdb's pipeline instead of the authors' own analysis. The sample table records more than 450,000 distinct CDR3 sequences; around 36% of these occur just once. Of the sample, about 5.6% falls within the top ten clones.

CDR1 and CDR2 are read off the germline V gene as SNHLY and FYNNEI. The junction shows trimming of 6 bases on V and 5 bases on J, plus 16 bases between the germline ends. From cysteine to phenylalanine, the CDR3 is 14 amino acids long. Only the CDR3 DNA is retained, 42 bases long and in frame from the first base. With regard to this clonotype: Its antigen target is currently unknown. It has no much larger one-base neighbor in the sample; base qualities were not kept.

To demonstrate the VDJtools post-analysis software, TCR beta repertoires were profiled from the peripheral blood of about 13 young patients with multiple sclerosis. The multiple sclerosis patients were children and adolescents ranging in age from about 6 to 17 years. Material: blood. This receptor was obtained from a girl aged 2-17 years with multiple sclerosis. This receptor chain uses TRBV2 and TRBJ1-1; TRBD1 is perhaps the D gene, given 6 matching bases. The DNA sequence is as follows: TGTGCCAGCAGCCCACAGGGTTTGGGGACTGAAGCTTTCTTT. This encodes CASSPQGLGTEAFF. This CDR3, with the reference TRBV2 and TRBJ1-1 proteins standing in past its ends, gives the full variable domain EPEVTQTPSHQVTQMGQEVILRCVPISNHLYFYWYRQILGQKVEFLVSFYNNEISEKSEIFDDQFSVERPDGSNFTLKIRSTKLEDSAMYFCASSPQGLGTEAFFGQGTRLTVV.